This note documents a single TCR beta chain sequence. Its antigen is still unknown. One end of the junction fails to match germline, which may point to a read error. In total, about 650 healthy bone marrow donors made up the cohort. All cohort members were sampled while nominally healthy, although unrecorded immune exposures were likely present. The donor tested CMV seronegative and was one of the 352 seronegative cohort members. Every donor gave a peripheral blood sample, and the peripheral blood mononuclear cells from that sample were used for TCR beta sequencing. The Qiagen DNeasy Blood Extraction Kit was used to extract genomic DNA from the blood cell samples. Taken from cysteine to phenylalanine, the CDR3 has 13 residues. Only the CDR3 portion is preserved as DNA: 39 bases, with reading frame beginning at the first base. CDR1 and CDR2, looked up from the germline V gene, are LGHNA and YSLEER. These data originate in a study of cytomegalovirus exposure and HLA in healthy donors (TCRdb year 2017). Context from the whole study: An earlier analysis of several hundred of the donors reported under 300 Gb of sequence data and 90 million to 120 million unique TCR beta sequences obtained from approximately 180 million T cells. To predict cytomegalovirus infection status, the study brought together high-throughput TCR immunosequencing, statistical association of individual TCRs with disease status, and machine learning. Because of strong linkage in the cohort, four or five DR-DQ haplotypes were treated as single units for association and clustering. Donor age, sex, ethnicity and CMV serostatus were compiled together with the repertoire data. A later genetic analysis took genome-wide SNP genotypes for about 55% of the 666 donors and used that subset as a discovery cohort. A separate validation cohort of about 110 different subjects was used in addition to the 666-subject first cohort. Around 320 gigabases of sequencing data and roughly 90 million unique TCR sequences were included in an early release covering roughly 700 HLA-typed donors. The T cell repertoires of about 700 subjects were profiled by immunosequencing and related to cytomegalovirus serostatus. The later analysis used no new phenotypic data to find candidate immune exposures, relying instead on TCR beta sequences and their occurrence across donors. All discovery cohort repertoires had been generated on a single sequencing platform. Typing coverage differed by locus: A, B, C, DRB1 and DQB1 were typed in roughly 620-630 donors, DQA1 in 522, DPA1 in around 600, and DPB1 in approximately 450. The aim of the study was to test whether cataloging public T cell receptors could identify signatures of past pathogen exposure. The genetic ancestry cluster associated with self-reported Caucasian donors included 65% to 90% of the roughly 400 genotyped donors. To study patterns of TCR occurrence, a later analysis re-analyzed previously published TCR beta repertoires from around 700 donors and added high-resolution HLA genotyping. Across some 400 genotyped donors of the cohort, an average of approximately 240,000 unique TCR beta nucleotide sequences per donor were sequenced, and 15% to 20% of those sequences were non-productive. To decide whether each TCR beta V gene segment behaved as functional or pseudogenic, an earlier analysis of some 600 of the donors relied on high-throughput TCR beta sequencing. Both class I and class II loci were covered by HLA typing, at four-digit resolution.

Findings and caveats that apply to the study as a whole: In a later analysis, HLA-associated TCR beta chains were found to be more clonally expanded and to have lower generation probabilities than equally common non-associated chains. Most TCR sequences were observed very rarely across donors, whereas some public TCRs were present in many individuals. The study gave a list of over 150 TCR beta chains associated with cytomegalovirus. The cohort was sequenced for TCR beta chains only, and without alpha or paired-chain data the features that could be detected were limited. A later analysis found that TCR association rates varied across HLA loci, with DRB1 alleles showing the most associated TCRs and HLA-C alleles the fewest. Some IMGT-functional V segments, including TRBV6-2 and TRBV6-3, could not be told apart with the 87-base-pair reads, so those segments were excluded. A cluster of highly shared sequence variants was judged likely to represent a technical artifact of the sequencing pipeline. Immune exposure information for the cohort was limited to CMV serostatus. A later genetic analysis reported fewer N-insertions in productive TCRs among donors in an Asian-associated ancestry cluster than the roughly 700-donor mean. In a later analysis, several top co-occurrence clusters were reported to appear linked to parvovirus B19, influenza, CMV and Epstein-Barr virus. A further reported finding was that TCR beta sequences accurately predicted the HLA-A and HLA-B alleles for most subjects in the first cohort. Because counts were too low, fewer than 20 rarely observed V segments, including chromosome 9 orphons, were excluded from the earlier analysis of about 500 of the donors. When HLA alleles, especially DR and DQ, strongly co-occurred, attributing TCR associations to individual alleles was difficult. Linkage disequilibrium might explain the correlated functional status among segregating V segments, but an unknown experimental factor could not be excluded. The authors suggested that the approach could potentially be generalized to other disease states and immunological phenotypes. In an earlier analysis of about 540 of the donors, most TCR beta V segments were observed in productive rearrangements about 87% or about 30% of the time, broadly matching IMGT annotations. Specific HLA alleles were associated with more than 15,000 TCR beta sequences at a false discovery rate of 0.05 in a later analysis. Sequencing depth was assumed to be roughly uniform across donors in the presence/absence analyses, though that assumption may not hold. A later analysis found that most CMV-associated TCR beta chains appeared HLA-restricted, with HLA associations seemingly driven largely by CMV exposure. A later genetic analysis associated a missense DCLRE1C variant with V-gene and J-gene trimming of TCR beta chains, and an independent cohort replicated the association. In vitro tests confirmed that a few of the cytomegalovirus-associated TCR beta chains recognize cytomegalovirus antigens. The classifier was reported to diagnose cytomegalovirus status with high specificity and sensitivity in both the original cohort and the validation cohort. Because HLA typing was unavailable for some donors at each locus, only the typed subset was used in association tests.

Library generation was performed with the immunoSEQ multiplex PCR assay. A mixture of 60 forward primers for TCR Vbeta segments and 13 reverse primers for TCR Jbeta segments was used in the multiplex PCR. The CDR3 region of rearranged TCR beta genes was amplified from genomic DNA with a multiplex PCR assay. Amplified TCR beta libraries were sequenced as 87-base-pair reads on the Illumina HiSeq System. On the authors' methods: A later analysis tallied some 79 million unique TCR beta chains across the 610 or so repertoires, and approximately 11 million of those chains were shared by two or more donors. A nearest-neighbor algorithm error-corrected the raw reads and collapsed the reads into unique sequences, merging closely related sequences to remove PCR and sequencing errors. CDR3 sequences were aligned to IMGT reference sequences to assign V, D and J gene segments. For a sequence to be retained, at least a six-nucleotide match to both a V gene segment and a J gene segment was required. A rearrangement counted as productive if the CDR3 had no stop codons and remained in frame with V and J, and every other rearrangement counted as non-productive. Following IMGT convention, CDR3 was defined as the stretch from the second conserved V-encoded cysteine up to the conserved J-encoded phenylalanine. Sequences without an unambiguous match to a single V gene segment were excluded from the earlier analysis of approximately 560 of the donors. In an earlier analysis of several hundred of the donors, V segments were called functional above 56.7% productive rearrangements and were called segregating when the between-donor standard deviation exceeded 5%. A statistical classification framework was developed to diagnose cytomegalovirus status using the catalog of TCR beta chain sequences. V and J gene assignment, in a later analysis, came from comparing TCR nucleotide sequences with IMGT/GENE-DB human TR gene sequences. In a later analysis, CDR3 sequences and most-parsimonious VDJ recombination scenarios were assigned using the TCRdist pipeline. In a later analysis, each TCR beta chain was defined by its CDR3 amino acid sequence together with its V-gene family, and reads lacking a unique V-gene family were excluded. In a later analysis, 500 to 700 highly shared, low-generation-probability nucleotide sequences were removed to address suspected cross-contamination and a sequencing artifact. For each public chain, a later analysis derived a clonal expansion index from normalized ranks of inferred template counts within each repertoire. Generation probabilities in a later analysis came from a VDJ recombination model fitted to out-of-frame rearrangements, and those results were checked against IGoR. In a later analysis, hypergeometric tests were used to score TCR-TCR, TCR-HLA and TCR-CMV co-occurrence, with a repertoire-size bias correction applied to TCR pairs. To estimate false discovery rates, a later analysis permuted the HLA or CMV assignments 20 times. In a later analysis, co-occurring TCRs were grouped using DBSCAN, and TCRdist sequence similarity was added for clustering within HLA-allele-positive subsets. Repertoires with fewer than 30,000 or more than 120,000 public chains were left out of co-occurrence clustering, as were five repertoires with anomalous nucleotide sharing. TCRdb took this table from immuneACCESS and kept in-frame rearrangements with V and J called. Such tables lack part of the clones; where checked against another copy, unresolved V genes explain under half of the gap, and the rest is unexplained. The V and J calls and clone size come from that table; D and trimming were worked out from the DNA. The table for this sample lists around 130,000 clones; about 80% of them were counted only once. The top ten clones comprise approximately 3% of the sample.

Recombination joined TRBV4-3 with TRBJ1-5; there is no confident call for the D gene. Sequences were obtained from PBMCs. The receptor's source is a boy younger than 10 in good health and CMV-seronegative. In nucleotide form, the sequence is TGCGCCAGCAGCCAAGATATTAATCGGCCCCAGCATTTT. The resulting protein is CASSQDINRPQHF.